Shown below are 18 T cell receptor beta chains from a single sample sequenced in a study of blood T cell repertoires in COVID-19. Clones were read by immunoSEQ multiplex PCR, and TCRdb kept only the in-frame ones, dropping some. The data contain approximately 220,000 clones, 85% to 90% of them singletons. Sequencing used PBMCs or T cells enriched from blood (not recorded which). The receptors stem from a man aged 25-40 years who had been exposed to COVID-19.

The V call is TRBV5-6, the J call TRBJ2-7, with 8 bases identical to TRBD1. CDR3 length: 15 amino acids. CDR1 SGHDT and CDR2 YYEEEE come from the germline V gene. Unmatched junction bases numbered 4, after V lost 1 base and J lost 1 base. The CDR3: CASSLIGQGSYEQYF. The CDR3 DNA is TGTGCCAGCAGCTTGATCGGACAGGGTTCCTACGAGCAGTACTTC.

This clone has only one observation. The DNA of the CDR3 is TGTGCCAGCCTGGGGACTAGCGGGGGGACTTACACCGGGGAGCTGTTTTTT. Its translation: CASLGTSGGTYTGELFF. V gene TRBV7-9 combines with J gene TRBJ2-2, with 15 bases lining up with TRBD2. Looked up from germline, CDR1 is SEHNR and CDR2 is FQNEAQ (reference sequence). The CDR3 is made up of 17 amino acids. V trimming: 8 bases; J trimming: 3 bases; junction bases outside the gene matches: 7.

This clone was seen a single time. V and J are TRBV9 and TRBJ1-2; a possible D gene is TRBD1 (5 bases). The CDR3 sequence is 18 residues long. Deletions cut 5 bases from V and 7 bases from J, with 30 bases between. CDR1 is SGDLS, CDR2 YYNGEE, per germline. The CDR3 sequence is CASRDTGSVYRPTGGYTF. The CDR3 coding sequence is TGTGCCAGCAGAGACACCGGGTCTGTGTACAGGCCAACAGGTGGCTACACCTTC.

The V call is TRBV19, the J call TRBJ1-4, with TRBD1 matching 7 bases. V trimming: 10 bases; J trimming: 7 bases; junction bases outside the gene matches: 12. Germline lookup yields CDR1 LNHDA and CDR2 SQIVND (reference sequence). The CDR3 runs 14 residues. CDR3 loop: CAIPSTGLAEKLFF. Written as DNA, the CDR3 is TGTGCCATCCCATCGACAGGGCTGGCTGAAAAACTGTTTTTT.

The CDR3: CASSLQGTPNTEAFF. The CDR3 DNA reads TGCGCCAGCAGCCTACAGGGGACACCGAACACTGAAGCTTTCTTT. The chain combines TRBV5-1 with TRBJ1-1, with 7 bases that match TRBD1. CDR3 length: 15 amino acids. V was pared by 4 bases and J by 1 base, with 7 bases of the junction left unmatched. The germline V gene has CDR1 SGHRS and CDR2 YFSETQ.

DNA of the CDR3: TGTGCCAGTATTGGGACAGGGGAGTCGTATATGGAAAAACTGTTTTTT. This gives the protein CASIGTGESYMEKLFF. The chain recombines TRBV19 with TRBJ1-4; 10 bases agree with TRBD1. There are 16 residues in the CDR3. With 7 bases clipped from V and 8 bases from J, the junction kept 13 bases outside the gene matches. Germline V gives CDR1 LNHDA, CDR2 SQIVND (reference sequence). Based on the CDR3 plus reference TRBV19 and TRBJ1-4, the full variable domain is DGGITQSPKYLFRKEGQNVTLSCEQNLNHDAMYWYRQDPGQGLRLIYYSQIVNDFQKGDIAEGYSVSREKKESFPLTVTSAQKNPTAFYLCASIGTGESYMEKLFFGSGTQLSVL.

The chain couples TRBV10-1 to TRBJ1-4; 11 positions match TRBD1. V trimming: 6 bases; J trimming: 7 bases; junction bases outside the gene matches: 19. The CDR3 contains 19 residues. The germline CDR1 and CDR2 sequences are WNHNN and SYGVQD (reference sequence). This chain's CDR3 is CASSPGQGANSGSSEKLFF. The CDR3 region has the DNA TGCGCCAGCAGCCCTGGACAGGGGGCGAATTCAGGATCGAGTGAAAAACTGTTTTTT.

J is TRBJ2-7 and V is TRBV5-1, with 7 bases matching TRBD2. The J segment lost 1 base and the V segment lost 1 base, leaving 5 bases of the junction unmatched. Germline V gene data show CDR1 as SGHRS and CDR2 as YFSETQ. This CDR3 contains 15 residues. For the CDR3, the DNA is TGCGCCAGCAGCTTGAAAGCGGGGCAATCCTACGAGCAGTACTTC. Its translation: CASSLKAGQSYEQYF. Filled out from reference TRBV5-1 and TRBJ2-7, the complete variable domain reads KAGVTQTPRYLIKTRGQQVTLSCSPISGHRSVSWYQQTPGQGLQFLFEYFSETQRNKGNFPGRFSGRQFSNSRSEMNVSTLELGDSALYLCASSLKAGQSYEQYFGPGTRLTVT.

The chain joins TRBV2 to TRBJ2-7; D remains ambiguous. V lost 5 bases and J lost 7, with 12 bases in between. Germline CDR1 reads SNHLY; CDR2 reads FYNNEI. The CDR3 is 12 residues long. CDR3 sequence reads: CASSPEFREQYF. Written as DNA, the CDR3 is TGTGCCAGCAGTCCGGAGTTTCGGGAGCAGTACTTC.

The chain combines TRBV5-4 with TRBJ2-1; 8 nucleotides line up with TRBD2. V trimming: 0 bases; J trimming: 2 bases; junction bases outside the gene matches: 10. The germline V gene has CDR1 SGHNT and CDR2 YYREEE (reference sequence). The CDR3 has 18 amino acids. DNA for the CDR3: TGTGCCAGCAGCTTGGCCGGTTCCCCAGCGGGGGCCTACAATGAGCAGTTCTTC. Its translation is CASSLAGSPAGAYNEQFF.

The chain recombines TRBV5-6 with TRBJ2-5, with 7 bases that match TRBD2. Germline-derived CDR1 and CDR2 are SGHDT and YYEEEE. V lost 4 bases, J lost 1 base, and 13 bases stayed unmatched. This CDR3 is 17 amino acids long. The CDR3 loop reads CASSPRSFSGLQETQYF. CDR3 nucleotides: TGTGCCAGCAGCCCAAGGAGCTTTAGCGGGCTCCAAGAGACCCAGTACTTC. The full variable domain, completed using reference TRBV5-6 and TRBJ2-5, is DAGVTQSPTHLIKTRGQQVTLRCSPKSGHDTVSWYQQALGQGPQFIFQYYEEEERQRGNFPDRFSGHQFPNYSSELNVNALLLGDSALYLCASSPRSFSGLQETQYFGPGTRLLVL.

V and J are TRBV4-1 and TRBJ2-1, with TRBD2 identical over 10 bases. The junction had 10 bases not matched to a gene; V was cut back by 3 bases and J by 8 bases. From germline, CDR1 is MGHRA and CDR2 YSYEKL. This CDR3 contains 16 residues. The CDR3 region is CASSHVRASGGHEQFF. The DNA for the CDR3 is TGCGCCAGCAGCCATGTGAGGGCTAGCGGGGGACATGAGCAGTTCTTC.

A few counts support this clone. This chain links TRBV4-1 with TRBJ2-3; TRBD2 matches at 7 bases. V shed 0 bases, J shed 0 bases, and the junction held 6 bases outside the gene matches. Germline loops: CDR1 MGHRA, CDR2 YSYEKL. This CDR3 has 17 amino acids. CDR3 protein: CASSQDGGGYSTDTQYF. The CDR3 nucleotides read TGCGCCAGCAGCCAAGATGGGGGGGGGTATAGCACAGATACGCAGTATTTT.

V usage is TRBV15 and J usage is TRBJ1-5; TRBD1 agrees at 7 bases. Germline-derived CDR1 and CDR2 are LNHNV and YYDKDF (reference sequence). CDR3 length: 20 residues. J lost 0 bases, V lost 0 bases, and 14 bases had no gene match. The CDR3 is CATSRDQFGQGDNSNQPQHF. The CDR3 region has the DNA TGTGCCACCAGCAGAGATCAGTTTGGGCAGGGGGATAATAGCAATCAGCCCCAGCATTTT.

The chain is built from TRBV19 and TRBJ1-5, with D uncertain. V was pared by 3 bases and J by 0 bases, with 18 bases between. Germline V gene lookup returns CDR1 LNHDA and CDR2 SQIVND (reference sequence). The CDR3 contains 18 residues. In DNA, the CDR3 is TGTGCCAGTAGTATGGGAGGAAACCAACACTATAGCAATCAGCCCCAGCATTTT. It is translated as CASSMGGNQHYSNQPQHF.

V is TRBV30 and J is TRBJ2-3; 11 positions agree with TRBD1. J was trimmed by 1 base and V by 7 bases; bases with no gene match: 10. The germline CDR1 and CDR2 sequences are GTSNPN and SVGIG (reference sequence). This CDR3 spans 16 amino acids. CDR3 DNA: TGTGCCTTCCACTCTGGGACAGGGGGTGGCACAGATACGCAGTATTTT. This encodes CAFHSGTGGGTDTQYF.

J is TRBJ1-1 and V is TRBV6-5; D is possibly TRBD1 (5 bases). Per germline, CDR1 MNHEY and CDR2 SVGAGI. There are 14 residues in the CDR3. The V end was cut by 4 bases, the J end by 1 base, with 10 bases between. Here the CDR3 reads CASSSTASNTEAFF. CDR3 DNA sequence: TGTGCCAGCAGTTCGACAGCTTCGAACACTGAAGCTTTCTTT.

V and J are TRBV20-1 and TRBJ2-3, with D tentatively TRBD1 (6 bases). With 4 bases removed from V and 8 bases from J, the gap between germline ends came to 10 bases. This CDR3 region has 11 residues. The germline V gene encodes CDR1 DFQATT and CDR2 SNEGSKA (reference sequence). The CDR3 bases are TGCAGTGCTACCAAAGGGGGTACGCAGTATTTT. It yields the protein CSATKGGTQYF.